The present T cell receptor (beta chain) was sequenced within a study of shared clonotypes between healthy human individuals. Clones were sequenced by immunoSEQ multiplex PCR, and TCRdb holds only the in-frame ones, with some missing. The data hold about 2.4 million clones, with 80% to 95% observed a single time. V lost 5 bases and J lost 6; bases outside the gene matches: 3. This CDR3 comprises 14 residues. CDR1 is SEHNR and CDR2 is FQNEAQ in the germline V gene (reference sequence). The genes are TRBV7-9 and TRBJ1-4, with 10 bases aligning to TRBD1. Sequencing used naive CD4+ T cells from PBMCs. Subset noted: CD45RA+ positively selected. This clonotype was obtained from a man between 18 and 29 years old in good health. Some clones in this sample may be carry-over from other donors' samples. The CDR3 DNA reads TGTGCCAGCAGCAACGGACAGGGGGATGAAAAACTGTTTTTT. Translation gives CASSNGQGDEKLFF.